The clone carrying this T cell receptor (beta chain) came up many times. The antigen remains unidentified. The data stem from a study of T-cell memory formation after mild COVID-19. The study's findings and limits: Of the contracting clones, CD4+ ones lay mainly in CM and EM, and CD8+ ones in EMRA.

The ends were cut back, 5 bases at V and 7 bases at J, with 17 bases in the middle. The CDR3 spans 14 residues. The germline CDR1 and CDR2 sequences are SEHNR and FQNEAQ (reference sequence). With constant-segment primers, 5'RACE yielded cDNA libraries of TCR alpha and TCR beta that carried sample barcodes and UMIs. TCRdb processed the 5' RACE reads anew with MiXCR; each CDR3 protein has one entry. The sample has under 8,500 distinct CDR3 sequences; approximately 32% are singletons. The sequence was collected from an adult woman who had mild COVID-19 (a few samples of this study predate the infection). Cell type and time point are not known. The sequenced material came from PBMCs or a T cell subset sorted from them (not recorded which). This chain connects TRBV7-9 to TRBJ1-2; D gene ambiguous. CDR3 residues: CASSPPVGLTGYTF. CDR3 bases: TGTGCCAGCAGCCCGCCCGTGGGATTGACTGGCTACACCTTC.